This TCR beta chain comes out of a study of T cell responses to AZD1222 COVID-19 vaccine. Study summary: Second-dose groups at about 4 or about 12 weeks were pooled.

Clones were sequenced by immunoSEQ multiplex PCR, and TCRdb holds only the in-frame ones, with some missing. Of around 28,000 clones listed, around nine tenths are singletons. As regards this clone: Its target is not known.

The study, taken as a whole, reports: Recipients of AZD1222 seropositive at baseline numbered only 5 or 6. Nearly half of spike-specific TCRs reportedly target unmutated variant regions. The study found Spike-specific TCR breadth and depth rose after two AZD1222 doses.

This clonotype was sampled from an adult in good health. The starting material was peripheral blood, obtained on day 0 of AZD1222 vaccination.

As DNA, the CDR3 is TGTGCCAGCAGCTCCAGGGCTGCCTATGGCTACACCTTC. It yields the protein CASSSRAAYGYTF. This chain connects TRBV7-8 to TRBJ1-2; a possible D gene is TRBD1 (5 bases). The V gene lost 4 bases and the J gene lost 4 bases, with 10 bases spanning the gap. The CDR3 extends over 13 amino acids. The germline V gene has CDR1 SGHVS and CDR2 FQNEAQ.